The present T cell receptor beta chain was sequenced within a study of T cell repertoires in cytomegalovirus infection. Study-wide background: Matching HLA type and CMV infection were both indicated by public TCR beta signatures. Regarding the study as a whole: Identification of carriers of CMV plus the relevant HLA was performed using cumulative public TCR beta family frequency.

Each CDR3 protein gets one entry after TCRdb re-called the reads with MiXCR. The table shows 300,000 to 450,000 distinct CDR3 sequences, with less than 20% occurring only once. The count of this clonotype is one. Its antigen is unknown. From germline, CDR1 is SGHRS and CDR2 YFSETQ. V shed 5 bases, J shed 1 base, and the junction held 11 bases outside the gene matches. The CDR3 covers 16 residues. This sequence joins TRBV5-1 and TRBJ2-5; 7 bases agree with TRBD1. This receptor was identified in a human donor in good health (CMV status not recorded). Some clones in this sample may be carry-over from other donors' samples. The sample comprised PBMCs. The CDR3 region has the DNA TGCGCCAGCAGTTCATGGACAGGAGAATCCCAAGAGACCCAGTACTTC. This sequence encodes CASSSWTGESQETQYF.